Below, 28 T cell receptor beta chains from the same sample are listed, as sequenced in a study of human T cells and chemical hapten exposure. As for time point: patch test 1, 2 weeks after DPC sensitization. Described treatment: therapeutic diphenylcyclopropenone sensitization with weekly scalp DPC. TCRdb reanalysed the RACE reads using MiXCR and keeps one entry per CDR3 protein. Altogether 120,000 or so distinct CDR3 sequences are present, roughly 13% being singletons, with the ten largest covering 0.92%. This specimen was whole blood, taken in connection with sensitization to the hapten diphenylcyclopropenone (DPC). These receptors came from a young man with alopecia areata. Some clones in this sample may be carry-over from other donors' samples.

The V gene is TRBV10-3, the J gene TRBJ2-2, with D perhaps being TRBD1 or TRBD2 (6 bases each). This CDR3 has 15 amino acids. V dropped 2 bases and J dropped 5 bases, with 12 bases sitting between them. Germline CDR1 ENHRY, CDR2 SYGVKD. In DNA form, the CDR3 reads TGTGCCATCAGTGAGCCCAGGGGAGGAACCGGGGAGCTGTTTTTT. Residues: CAISEPRGGTGELFF.

Only a few counts were recorded for this clonotype. V usage is TRBV7-9 and J usage is TRBJ2-1; the D gene is possibly TRBD1 (5 bases). CDR1 and CDR2 (germline): SEHNR, FQNEAQ (reference sequence). The V gene lost 1 base and the J gene lost 9 bases, with 13 bases spanning the gap. This CDR3 is built from 14 residues. This CDR3 reads CASSLGQFHGEQFF. CDR3 DNA: TGTGCCAGCAGCTTAGGACAGTTCCATGGTGAGCAGTTCTTC.

This clonotype was seen a handful of times. V usage is TRBV28 and J usage is TRBJ2-7; a possible D gene is TRBD2 (5 bases). This CDR3 is built from 14 residues. CDR1 is MDHEN, CDR2 SYDVKM, per germline. V dropped 2 bases and J dropped 3 bases, with 11 bases sitting between them. CDR3 sequence (DNA): TGTGCCAGCAGTTTAAGAGGGAACGGCTACGAGCAGTACGTC. Translated, it gives CASSLRGNGYEQYV.

The genes are TRBV2 and TRBJ1-1; no reliable D call. The CDR3 contains 14 residues. Trimming removed 10 bases at V and 1 base at J, with 16 bases between. Germline lookup yields CDR1 SNHLY and CDR2 FYNNEI. For the CDR3, the DNA is TGTGCCACCCAGCGGGGAGCCCAGAACACTGAAGCTTTCTTT. Protein: CATQRGAQNTEAFF.

The chain joins TRBV12-3 or TRBV12-4 to TRBJ2-5; 7 bases fit TRBD1. V was clipped by 6 bases and J by 0 bases; unmatched bases: 4. The CDR3 spans 14 residues. CDR3: CASSFGTDQETQYF. In DNA form, the CDR3 reads TGTGCCAGCAGCTTTGGGACAGACCAAGAGACCCAGTACTTC.

This clonotype has only a few counts. The chain has TRBV29-1 and TRBJ1-1, with D unclear. The CDR3 runs to 13 residues. Germline-derived CDR1 and CDR2 are SQVTM and ANQGSEA. The V and J ends lost 5 bases and 0 bases respectively, with 10 bases between them. For the CDR3, the DNA is TGCAGCGTTTGGAACATGCTGAACACTGAAGCTTTCTTT. Its protein is CSVWNMLNTEAFF.

The DNA of the CDR3 is TGTGCCAGCAGCCAGCGGACCCCCTACACTGGGGCCAACGTCCTGACTTTC. Protein sequence: CASSQRTPYTGANVLTF. J is TRBJ2-6 and V is TRBV3-1; D is unclear. The CDR3 sequence is 17 residues long. Germline loops: CDR1 LGHDT, CDR2 YNNKEL (reference sequence). Between the trimmed V and J ends, which lost 3 bases and 2 bases, there was a span of 14 bases.

The J gene is TRBJ1-3, the V gene TRBV4-1; D gene ambiguous. Germline lookup yields CDR1 MGHRA and CDR2 YSYEKL. This CDR3 spans 15 amino acids. V lost 0 bases and J 0 bases, leaving 6 bases between the germline ends. CDR3 sequence: CASSQDPSSGNTIYF. CDR3 DNA sequence: TGCGCCAGCAGCCAAGATCCGAGCTCTGGAAACACCATATATTTT.

This clonotype was recorded a few times. As DNA, the CDR3 is TGTGCCAGCAGCTTAGCAGCCTGGGACAGGGAGGTCACTGAAGCTTTCTTT. Translation: CASSLAAWDREVTEAFF. The J gene is TRBJ1-1, the V gene TRBV7-9; 9 bases align to TRBD1. Germline V gene sequence: CDR1 SEHNR, CDR2 FQNEAQ (reference sequence). V shed 0 bases and J 4 bases; nucleotides not matched to a gene: 9. This CDR3 comprises 17 residues. Drawing the rest from reference TRBV7-9 and TRBJ1-1, the complete variable domain is DTGVSQNPRHKITKRGQNVTFRCDPISEHNRLYWYRQTLGQGPEFLTYFQNEAQLEKSRLLSDRFSAERPKGSFSTLEIQRTEQGDSAMYLCASSLAAWDREVTEAFFGQGTRLTVV.

V is TRBV6-1 and J is TRBJ1-1; D is perhaps TRBD1 (6 bases). This CDR3 region has 14 residues. Trimming stripped 4 bases from V and 4 bases from J, with 13 bases between. In germline, CDR1 is MNHNS, CDR2 SASEGT. The CDR3 spells CASSVAGVSTEAFF. Written as DNA, the CDR3 is TGTGCCAGCAGTGTGGCAGGGGTTAGCACTGAAGCTTTCTTT.

This clonotype appeared a few times. The junction departs from germline at one end; a sequencing error may be responsible. This sequence joins TRBV5-5 and TRBJ1-4, with D possibly TRBD1 on 5 matching bases. CDR1 and CDR2 (germline): SGHKS, YYEKEE (reference sequence). There are 15 residues in the CDR3. The CDR3 loop reads CASSLPGTRWEKLFF. The CDR3 DNA sequence: TGTGCCAGCAGCTTGCCCGGGACTCGTTGGGAAAAGCTGTTTTTT.

In this sample, this clonotype turned up a few times. The chain couples TRBV7-6 to TRBJ2-3; D is perhaps TRBD2 (7 bases). The germline V gene encodes CDR1 SGHVS and CDR2 FNYEAQ. Trimming cost V 1 base and J 0 bases, with 17 bases left between them. This CDR3 contains 18 residues. CDR3 sequence: CASSLVGGPGRSTDTQYF. In nucleotides, the CDR3 is TGTGCCAGCAGCTTAGTGGGGGGGCCGGGAAGGAGCACAGATACGCAGTATTTT.

Many counts were recorded for this clonotype. This chain uses TRBV7-3 with TRBJ1-5, with TRBD1 matching 10 bases. Germline CDR1 SGHTA, CDR2 FQGTGA. CDR3 length equals 14 residues. Unmatched junction bases numbered 4, after V lost 5 bases and J lost 6 bases. CDR3 nucleotides: TGTGCCAGCAGCCAGGGACAGGGGCGTCAGCCCCAGCATTTT. Its translation is CASSQGQGRQPQHF.

This clonotype was observed at least ten times. This sequence joins TRBV6-5 and TRBJ1-4, with 8 bases identical to TRBD1. Germline CDR1 is MNHEY and CDR2 is SVGAGI. J lost 8 bases, V lost 6 bases, and 5 bases had no gene match. CDR3 length equals 13 residues. The CDR3 region is CASSPGGAEKLFF. The CDR3 DNA reads as TGTGCCAGCAGCCCAGGGGGCGCGGAAAAACTGTTTTTT.

The genes are TRBV3-1 and TRBJ1-6, with no clear D. Germline values: CDR1 LGHDT, CDR2 YNNKEL (reference sequence). Trimming removed 2 bases from V and 6 bases from J, with 8 bases in between. The CDR3 sequence is 14 residues long. The CDR3 loop reads CASSQMTGNSPLHF. The CDR3 bases are TGTGCCAGCAGCCAAATGACGGGTAATTCACCCCTCCACTTT.

CDR3 DNA sequence: TGTGCCAGCAGCGTTCCCCGGGGGGGGTCTGGGACCGGGGAGCTGTTTTTT. Protein sequence: CASSVPRGGSGTGELFF. V usage is TRBV9 and J usage is TRBJ2-2; the match to TRBD2 covers 8 bases. The germline gives CDR1 SGDLS, CDR2 YYNGEE. V shed 2 bases, J shed 5 bases, and the junction held 11 bases outside the gene matches. CDR3 size: 17 residues.

This chain uses TRBV4-3 with TRBJ2-2, with a tentative D call TRBD2 (6 bases). The CDR3 extends over 17 amino acids. CDR1 and CDR2 (germline): LGHNA, YSLEER. Trimming stripped 0 bases from V and 0 bases from J, with 11 bases between. The CDR3: CASSQDAASANTGELFF. In nucleotides, the CDR3 is TGCGCCAGCAGCCAAGATGCGGCTAGCGCGAACACCGGGGAGCTGTTTTTT.

The rearrangement joins TRBV5-4 to TRBJ2-3, with D tentatively TRBD2 (5 bases). V lost 3 bases, J lost 2 bases, and 13 bases lay in between. This CDR3 has 15 residues. Germline V CDR1 and CDR2: SGHNT, YYREEE (reference sequence). DNA for the CDR3: TGTGCCAGCAGCTATAGAGGGAGATCCACAGATACGCAGTATTTT. Amino acid sequence: CASSYRGRSTDTQYF. The entire variable domain, with the rest obtained from reference TRBV5-4 and TRBJ2-3, is as follows: ETGVTQSPTHLIKTRGQQVTLRCSSQSGHNTVSWYQQALGQGPQFIFQYYREEENGRGNFPPRFSGLQFPNYSSELNVNALELDDSALYLCASSYRGRSTDTQYFGPGTRLTVL.

The chain recombines TRBV6-5 with TRBJ2-1; 12 bases align to TRBD2. CDR3 length: 13 residues. The germline CDR1 and CDR2 sequences are MNHEY and SVGAGI. The V and J ends lost 8 bases and 7 bases, in that order; junction bases with no gene match: 3. CDR3 DNA: TGTGCCAGCCGACTAGCGGGGGATAATGAGCAGTTCTTC. Protein: CASRLAGDNEQFF.

This clonotype was counted many times. The chain carries TRBV6-2 or TRBV6-3 and TRBJ2-3, with a weak D call TRBD2 (5 bases). Germline assignment: CDR1 MNHEY and CDR2 SVGEGT. CDR3 length equals 16 residues. V lost 2 bases and J 0 bases, leaving 12 bases between the germline ends. In DNA form, the CDR3 reads TGTGCCAGCAGTTACGCCGCGGGCTCTAGCACAGATACGCAGTATTTT. Encoded protein: CASSYAAGSSTDTQYF.

The chain employs TRBV11-2 and TRBJ1-2; possibly TRBD1 for D (5 bases). This CDR3 has 14 residues. V dropped 6 bases and J dropped 2 bases, with 13 bases sitting between them. From germline, CDR1 is SGHAT and CDR2 FQNNGV. As DNA, the CDR3 is TGTGCCAGCAGTTCCCCCCGGGACAACTATGGCTACACCTTC. The encoded protein is CASSSPRDNYGYTF.

This rearrangement joins TRBV6-2 or TRBV6-3 to TRBJ2-3; tentatively, D is TRBD1 or TRBD2 (5 bases each). In germline, CDR1 is MNHEY, CDR2 SVGEGT. The CDR3 sequence is 11 residues long. V shed 3 bases and J shed 8 bases, with 6 bases lying between them. The CDR3, as DNA: TGTGCCAGCAGTTATGGGGGTACGCAGTATTTT. Amino acid sequence: CASSYGGTQYF.

This clonotype was found a few times. The chain combines TRBV6-5 with TRBJ2-3, with 10 bases matching TRBD1. The CDR3 totals 15 residues. Trimming took 5 bases from V and 4 from J; bases not matched to a gene: 6. Germline V gene sequence: CDR1 MNHEY, CDR2 SVGAGI. The chain's CDR3 is CASSPGQGFADTQYF. The CDR3 DNA sequence: TGTGCCAGCAGTCCGGGACAGGGGTTCGCAGATACGCAGTATTTT.

This clonotype has more than one count but fewer than ten. This chain uses TRBV11-2 with TRBJ2-3; D call uncertain. Trimming stripped 4 bases from V and 2 bases from J, with 16 bases between. This CDR3 comprises 16 residues. The germline CDR1 and CDR2 sequences are SGHAT and FQNNGV. The CDR3, as DNA: TGTGCCAGCAGCTCCATATCCGGTCTCCCCACAGATACGCAGTATTTT. Translated: CASSSISGLPTDTQYF.

The V gene is TRBV19, the J gene TRBJ2-3, with a possible D match to TRBD2 (6 bases). Germline V gene lookup returns CDR1 LNHDA and CDR2 SQIVND (reference sequence). The CDR3 has 15 residues. V was trimmed by 5 bases and J by 4 bases, leaving 16 bases between them. CDR3 sequence reads: CASSLGGLEADTQYF. CDR3 nucleotides: TGTGCCAGTAGTCTCGGGGGTTTAGAGGCAGATACGCAGTATTTT. Complete variable domain (other parts from reference TRBV19 and TRBJ2-3): DGGITQSPKYLFRKEGQNVTLSCEQNLNHDAMYWYRQDPGQGLRLIYYSQIVNDFQKGDIAEGYSVSREKKESFPLTVTSAQKNPTAFYLCASSLGGLEADTQYFGPGTRLTVL.

The chain employs TRBV18 and TRBJ1-1; 7 bases map to TRBD1. Germline assignment: CDR1 KGHSH and CDR2 LQKENI. Trimming at V came to 3 bases and at J to 0 bases, leaving 10 bases not matched to a gene. The CDR3 totals 17 residues. This CDR3 is CASSPSFDRVMNTEAFF. The CDR3 DNA is TGTGCCAGCTCACCCTCTTTCGACAGGGTCATGAACACTGAAGCTTTCTTT.

This clonotype was counted between two and nine times. The chain employs TRBV6-2 or TRBV6-3 and TRBJ2-5; perhaps TRBD2 as D (6 bases). The germline V gene encodes CDR1 MNHEY and CDR2 SVGEGT. The CDR3 spans 15 residues. The ends were cut back, 7 bases at V and 0 bases at J, with 15 bases in the middle. The CDR3 bases are TGTGCCAGCAACCGGATGGACTACGACCAAGAGACCCAGTACTTC. Translated, it gives CASNRMDYDQETQYF.

This clonotype was picked up a small number of times. The gene calls are TRBV11-3 and TRBJ1-3; D might be TRBD1 (5 bases). The CDR3 sequence is 15 residues long. The germline gives CDR1 SGHNT, CDR2 YENEEA. V lost 5 bases and J lost 7, with 18 bases in between. This CDR3 reads CASSPNRGLGNTIYF. CDR3 nucleotide sequence: TGTGCCAGCAGCCCCAACCGGGGACTGGGTAACACCATATATTTT.